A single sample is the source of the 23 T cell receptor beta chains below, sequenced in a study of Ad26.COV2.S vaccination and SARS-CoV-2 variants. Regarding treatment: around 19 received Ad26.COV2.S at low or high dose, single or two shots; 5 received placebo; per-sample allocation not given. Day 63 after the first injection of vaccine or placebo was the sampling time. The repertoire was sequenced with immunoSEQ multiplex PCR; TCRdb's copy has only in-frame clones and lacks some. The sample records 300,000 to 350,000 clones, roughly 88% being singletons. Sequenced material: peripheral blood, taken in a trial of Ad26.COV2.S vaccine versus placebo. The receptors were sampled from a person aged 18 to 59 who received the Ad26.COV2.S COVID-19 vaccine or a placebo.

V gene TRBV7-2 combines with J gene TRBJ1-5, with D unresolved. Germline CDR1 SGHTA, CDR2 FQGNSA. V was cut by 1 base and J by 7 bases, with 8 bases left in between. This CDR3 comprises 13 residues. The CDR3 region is CASSLGPGQPQHF. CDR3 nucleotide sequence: TGTGCCAGCAGCTTAGGCCCCGGACAGCCCCAGCATTTT.

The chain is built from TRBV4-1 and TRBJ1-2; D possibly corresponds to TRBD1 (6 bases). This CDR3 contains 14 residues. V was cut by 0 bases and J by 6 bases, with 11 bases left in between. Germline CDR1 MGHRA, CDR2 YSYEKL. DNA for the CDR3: TGCGCCAGCAGCCAAGAATGGGGGCAGGATGGCTACACCTTC. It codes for CASSQEWGQDGYTF.

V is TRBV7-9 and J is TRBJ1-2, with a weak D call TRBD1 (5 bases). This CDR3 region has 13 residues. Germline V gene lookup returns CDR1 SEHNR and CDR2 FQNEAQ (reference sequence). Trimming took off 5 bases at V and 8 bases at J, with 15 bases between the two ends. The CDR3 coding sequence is TGTGCCAGCAGCCCAGCAGGGTTGTACGGCTACACCTTC. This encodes CASSPAGLYGYTF.

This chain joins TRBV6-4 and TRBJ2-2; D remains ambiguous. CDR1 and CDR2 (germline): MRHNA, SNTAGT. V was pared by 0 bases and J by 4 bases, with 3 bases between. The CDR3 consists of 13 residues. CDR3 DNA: TGTGCCAGCAGTGACTCGAGCACCGGGGAGCTGTTTTTT. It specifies CASSDSSTGELFF.

The CDR3 coding sequence is TGCGCCAGCAGCTTTGAACTGGCCCCCTCCTACGAGCAGTACTTC. It encodes CASSFELAPSYEQYF. The chain couples TRBV5-1 to TRBJ2-7; D call uncertain. Germline V gives CDR1 SGHRS, CDR2 YFSETQ. The CDR3 is made up of 15 amino acids. Trimming left V 2 bases short and J 0 bases short, with 12 bases between.

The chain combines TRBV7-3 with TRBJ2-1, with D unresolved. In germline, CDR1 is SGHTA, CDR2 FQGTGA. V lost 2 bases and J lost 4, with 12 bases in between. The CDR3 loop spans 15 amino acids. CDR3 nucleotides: TGTGCCAGCAGCTTAGGGCCGATGCCTTACAATGAGCAGTTCTTC. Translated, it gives CASSLGPMPYNEQFF.

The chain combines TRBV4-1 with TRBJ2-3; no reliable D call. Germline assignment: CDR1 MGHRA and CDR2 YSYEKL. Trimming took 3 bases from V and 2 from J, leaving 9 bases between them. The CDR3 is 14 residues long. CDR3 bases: TGCGCCAGCAGCCACGCAGAATCCACAGATACGCAGTATTTT. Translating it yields CASSHAESTDTQYF.

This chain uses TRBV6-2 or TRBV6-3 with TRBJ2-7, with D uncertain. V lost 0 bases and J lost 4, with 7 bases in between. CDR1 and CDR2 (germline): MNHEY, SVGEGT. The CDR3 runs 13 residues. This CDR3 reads CASSYSLQYEQYF. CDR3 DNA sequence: TGTGCCAGCAGTTACTCCCTTCAATACGAGCAGTACTTC.

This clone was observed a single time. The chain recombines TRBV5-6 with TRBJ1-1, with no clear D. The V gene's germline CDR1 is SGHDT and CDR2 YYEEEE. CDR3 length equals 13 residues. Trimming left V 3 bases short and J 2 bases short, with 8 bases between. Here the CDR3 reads CASSWETNTEAFF. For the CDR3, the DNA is TGTGCCAGCAGCTGGGAGACCAACACTGAAGCTTTCTTT. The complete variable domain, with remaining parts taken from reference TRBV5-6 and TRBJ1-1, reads DAGVTQSPTHLIKTRGQQVTLRCSPKSGHDTVSWYQQALGQGPQFIFQYYEEEERQRGNFPDRFSGHQFPNYSSELNVNALLLGDSALYLCASSWETNTEAFFGQGTRLTVV.

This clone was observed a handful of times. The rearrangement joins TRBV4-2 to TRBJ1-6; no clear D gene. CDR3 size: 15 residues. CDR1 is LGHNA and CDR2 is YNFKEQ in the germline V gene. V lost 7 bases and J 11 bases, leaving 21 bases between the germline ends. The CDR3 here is CASTPDLRSEAPLHF. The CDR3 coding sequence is TGTGCCAGCACACCAGATCTCCGGTCAGAGGCACCCCTCCACTTT.

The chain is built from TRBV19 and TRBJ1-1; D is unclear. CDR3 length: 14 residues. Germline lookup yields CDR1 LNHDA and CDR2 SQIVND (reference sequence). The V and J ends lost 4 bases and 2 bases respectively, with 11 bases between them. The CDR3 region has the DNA TGTGCCAGTAGTAGCTCGCGGGTAAACACTGAAGCTTTCTTT. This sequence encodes CASSSSRVNTEAFF. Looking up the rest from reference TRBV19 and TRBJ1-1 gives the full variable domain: DGGITQSPKYLFRKEGQNVTLSCEQNLNHDAMYWYRQDPGQGLRLIYYSQIVNDFQKGDIAEGYSVSREKKESFPLTVTSAQKNPTAFYLCASSSSRVNTEAFFGQGTRLTVV.

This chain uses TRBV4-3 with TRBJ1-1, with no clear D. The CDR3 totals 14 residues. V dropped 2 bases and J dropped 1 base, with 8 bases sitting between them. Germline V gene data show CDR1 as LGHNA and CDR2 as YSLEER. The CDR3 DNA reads TGCGCCAGCAGCCAACTAACACCGAACACTGAAGCTTTCTTT. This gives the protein CASSQLTPNTEAFF.

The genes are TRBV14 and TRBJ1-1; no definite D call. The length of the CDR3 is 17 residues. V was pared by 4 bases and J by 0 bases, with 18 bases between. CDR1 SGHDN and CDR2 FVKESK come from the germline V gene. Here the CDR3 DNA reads TGTGCCAGCAGCCCGGGTGGCCCATGGAAGGTGAACACTGAAGCTTTCTTT. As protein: CASSPGGPWKVNTEAFF.

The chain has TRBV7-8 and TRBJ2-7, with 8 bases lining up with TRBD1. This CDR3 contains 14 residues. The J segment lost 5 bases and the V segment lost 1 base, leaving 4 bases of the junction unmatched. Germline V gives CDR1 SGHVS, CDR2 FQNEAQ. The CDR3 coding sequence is TGTGCCAGCAGCTTAGGGCAGGGGGCTCACGAGCAGTACTTC. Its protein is CASSLGQGAHEQYF.

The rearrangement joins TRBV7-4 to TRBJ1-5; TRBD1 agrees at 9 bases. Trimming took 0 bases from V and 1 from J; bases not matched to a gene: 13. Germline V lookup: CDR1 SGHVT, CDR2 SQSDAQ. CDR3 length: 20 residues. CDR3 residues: CASSLARGQGKRASNQPQHF. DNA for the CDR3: TGTGCCAGCAGCTTAGCCCGGGGACAGGGAAAGCGTGCGAGCAATCAGCCCCAGCATTTT. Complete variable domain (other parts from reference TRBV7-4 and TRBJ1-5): GAGVSQSPRYKVAKRGRDVALRCDSISGHVTLYWYRQTLGQGSEVLTYSQSDAQRDKSGRPSGRFSAERPERSVSTLKIQRTEQGDSAVYLCASSLARGQGKRASNQPQHFGDGTRLSIL.

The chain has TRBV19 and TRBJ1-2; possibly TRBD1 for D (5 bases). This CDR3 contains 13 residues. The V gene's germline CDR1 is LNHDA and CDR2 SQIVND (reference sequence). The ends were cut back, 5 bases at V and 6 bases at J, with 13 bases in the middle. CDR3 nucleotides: TGTGCCAGTAGTCAAATACAGGATGATGGCTACACCTTC. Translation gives CASSQIQDDGYTF.

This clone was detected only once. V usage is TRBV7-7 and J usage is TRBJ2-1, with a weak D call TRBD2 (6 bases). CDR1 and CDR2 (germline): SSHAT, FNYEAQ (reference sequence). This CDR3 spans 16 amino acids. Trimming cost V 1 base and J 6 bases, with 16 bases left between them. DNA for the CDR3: TGTGCCAGCAGCTTAGGGTTTGGGGACTTCATCAATGAGCAGTTCTTC. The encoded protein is CASSLGFGDFINEQFF.

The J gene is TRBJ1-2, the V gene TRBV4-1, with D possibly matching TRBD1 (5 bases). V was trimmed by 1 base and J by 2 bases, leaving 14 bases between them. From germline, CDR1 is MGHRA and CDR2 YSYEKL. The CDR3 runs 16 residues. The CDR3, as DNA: TGCGCCAGCAGCCAAGGCCCGGGACTTGGGAACTATGGCTACACCTTC. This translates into CASSQGPGLGNYGYTF.

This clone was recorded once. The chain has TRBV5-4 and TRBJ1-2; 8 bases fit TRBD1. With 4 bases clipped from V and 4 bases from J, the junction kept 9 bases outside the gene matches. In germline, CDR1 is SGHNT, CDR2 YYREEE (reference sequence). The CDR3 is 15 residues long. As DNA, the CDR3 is TGTGCCAGCAGCCAGGACAGGGAGCGGCTCTATGGCTACACCTTC. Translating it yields CASSQDRERLYGYTF. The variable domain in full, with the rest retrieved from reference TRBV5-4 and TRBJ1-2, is ETGVTQSPTHLIKTRGQQVTLRCSSQSGHNTVSWYQQALGQGPQFIFQYYREEENGRGNFPPRFSGLQFPNYSSELNVNALELDDSALYLCASSQDRERLYGYTFGSGTRLTVV.

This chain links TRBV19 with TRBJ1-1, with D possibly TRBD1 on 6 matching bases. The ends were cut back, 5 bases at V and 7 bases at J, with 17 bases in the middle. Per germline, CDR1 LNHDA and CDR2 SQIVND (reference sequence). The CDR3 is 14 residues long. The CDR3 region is CASSWGRLGGEAFF. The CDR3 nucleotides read TGTGCCAGTAGTTGGGGGCGCCTTGGGGGTGAAGCTTTCTTT.

CDR3 sequence reads: CASRLDTEAFF. CDR3 coding DNA: TGTGCCAGTAGGTTGGACACTGAAGCTTTCTTT. The V gene is TRBV19, the J gene TRBJ1-1; D unclear. Germline V gives CDR1 LNHDA, CDR2 SQIVND (reference sequence). V was cut by 6 bases and J by 3 bases, with 5 bases left in between. This CDR3 is built from 11 residues.

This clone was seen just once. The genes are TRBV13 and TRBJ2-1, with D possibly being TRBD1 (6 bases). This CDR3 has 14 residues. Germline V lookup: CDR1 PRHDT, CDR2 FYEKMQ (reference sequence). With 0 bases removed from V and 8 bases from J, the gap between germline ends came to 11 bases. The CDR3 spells CASSLGVQGDEQFF. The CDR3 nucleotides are TGTGCCAGCAGCTTAGGTGTACAGGGAGATGAGCAGTTCTTC.

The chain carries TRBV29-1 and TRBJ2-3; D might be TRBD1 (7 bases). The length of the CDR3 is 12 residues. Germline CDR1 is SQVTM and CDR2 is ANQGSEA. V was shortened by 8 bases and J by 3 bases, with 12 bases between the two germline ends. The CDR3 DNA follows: TGCAGCTGCGCAGGGGGGACAGATACGCAGTATTTT. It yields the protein CSCAGGTDTQYF.